This T cell receptor (beta chain) emerged from a study of T-cell reconstitution after alpha-beta-depleted transplantation in children. The study, taken as a whole, reports: For some patients, TCRbeta diversity was high at day 60 because of recipient T cells and thymic progenitors that survived. Newly made T cells mostly supplied T-cell counts and diversity one year after transplant. Reportedly, roughly two months post-transplant, alpha-beta T cells arose from several hundred expanded graft clones.

The table lists this clonotype with many counts. The antigen remains undetermined. The TCRbeta library was prepared with unique molecular identifiers. MiXCR was run by TCRdb on the PCR reads, yielding one entry per CDR3 protein. The sample gives fewer than 550,000 distinct CDR3 sequences, about an eighth of which show up once; about 14% is in the top ten. V lost 6 bases and J 3 bases, leaving 8 bases between the germline ends. The CDR3 length is 12 residues. In germline, CDR1 is MNHEY, CDR2 SMNVEV (reference sequence). This clonotype originated in a female patient aged 2-15 years who had a stem cell transplant for aplastic anemia, so the T cells may come from the graft donor. Sample: PBMCs, mostly from graft donor cells, taken 180 days after TCRalphabeta/CD19-depleted stem cell transplant. This chain joins TRBV27 and TRBJ1-2, with a possible D match to TRBD1 (5 bases). This CDR3 reads CASRSTDYGYTF. The CDR3 bases are TGTGCCAGCAGATCGACAGACTATGGCTACACCTTC.